This T cell receptor (beta chain) emerged from a study of CD8+ T cells in alopecia areata. Notes on the study in general: Clonality in lesional scalp, especially alopecia totalis/universalis, exceeded that of normal scalp. Clonality in the scalp and expanded CD8+ clones ranked among the top 100 were significantly decreased by tofacitinib. Mice gave a clearer picture of TCR sharing than patients did, possibly for HLA-related reasons.

Points on this clone: As yet, its antigen is unknown.

Isolated RNA was reverse transcribed into cDNA used as the sequencing template. Assay used: immunoSEQ multiplex PCR; TCRdb lists only in-frame clones, some missing. Of approximately 210,000 clones in the sample, around 65% are singletons; the top ten hold around 4.3%. Treatment denoted: oral pan-JAK inhibitor, 5-10 mg twice daily. Collected material from alopecia areata patients comprised lesional scalp punch biopsies and peripheral blood. Looked up from germline, CDR1 is SGHTA and CDR2 is FQGNSA. The CDR3 extends over 14 amino acids. The V gene lost 0 bases and the J gene lost 3 bases, with 8 bases spanning the gap.

The clonotype originates from a human donor with alopecia areata. The sample in question was CD4+ T cells sorted from blood, obtained at week 4, from a patient treated with tofacitinib. This sequence joins TRBV7-2 and TRBJ1-1, with D unclear. The CDR3 region is CASSLAQAYTEAFF. Written as DNA, the CDR3 is TGTGCCAGCAGCTTAGCTCAGGCCTACACTGAAGCTTTCTTT.